The rows below give T cell receptor beta chains drawn from one sample of a study of shared clonotypes between healthy human individuals. Sequencing used immunoSEQ multiplex PCR; TCRdb keeps in-frame clones, though not all of them. The top ten hold roughly 1.9% of the sample, which has around 720,000 clones, approximately 73% seen once. Input material: memory CD4+ T cells sorted from blood. These TCRs come from a woman in her 30s in good health. The CDR3 runs from the conserved cysteine through the conserved F or W. Each record gives: J gene, V gene, CDR3 length, D gene, clone size, CDR3 DNA, CDR3 protein. The D gene is left open where the match is weak. Clone size is stated in some rows and not others, as once, few, many or a class when expanded.

j_call: TRBJ2-3
v_call: TRBV5-1
cdr3_length: 14
d_call: TRBD2
clone_size: -
cdr3_nt: TGCGCCAGCAGCCAAGGACTAGAAACAGATACGCAGTATTTT
cdr3_aa: CASSQGLETDTQYF

j_call: TRBJ2-7
v_call: TRBV5-6
cdr3_length: 16
d_call: TRBD2
clone_size: many
cdr3_nt: TGTGCCAGCAGCTACGGACTAGCGGATAACTCCTACGAGCAGTACTTC
cdr3_aa: CASSYGLADNSYEQYF

j_call: TRBJ2-1
v_call: TRBV7-9
cdr3_length: 11
d_call: -
clone_size: once
cdr3_nt: TGTGCCAGCAGCTTGAGGAGGGATGGGTTCTTC
cdr3_aa: CASSLRRDGFF

j_call: TRBJ1-1
v_call: TRBV6-1
cdr3_length: 13
d_call: -
clone_size: -
cdr3_nt: TGTGCCAGCAGTGAAGGCACACAGACTGAAGCTTTCTTT
cdr3_aa: CASSEGTQTEAFF

j_call: TRBJ1-1
v_call: TRBV6-5
cdr3_length: 14
d_call: TRBD1
clone_size: -
cdr3_nt: TGTGCCAGCAGGAAGACAGGGGTGAACACTGAAGCTTTCTTT
cdr3_aa: CASRKTGVNTEAFF

j_call: TRBJ2-1
v_call: TRBV15
cdr3_length: 16
d_call: TRBD2
clone_size: few
cdr3_nt: TGTGCCACCAGCCTCGGGACTAGCGGGAGGGGGAACGAGCAGTTCTTC
cdr3_aa: CATSLGTSGRGNEQFF

j_call: TRBJ1-2
v_call: TRBV5-4
cdr3_length: 13
d_call: TRBD1
clone_size: -
cdr3_nt: TGTGCCAGCAGCTTTTACAGGGGCGTTGGCTACACCTTC
cdr3_aa: CASSFYRGVGYTF

j_call: TRBJ2-1
v_call: TRBV5-8
cdr3_length: 15
d_call: -
clone_size: once
cdr3_nt: TGTGCCAGCACCAAATGGGAGGACAGCATCAATGAGCAGTTCTTC
cdr3_aa: CASTKWEDSINEQFF

j_call: TRBJ2-3
v_call: TRBV5-1
cdr3_length: 14
d_call: -
clone_size: -
cdr3_nt: TGCGCCAGCAGCCCCGGGACTGAGAGAAATACGCAGTATTTT
cdr3_aa: CASSPGTERNTQYF

j_call: TRBJ2-4
v_call: TRBV4-2
cdr3_length: 16
d_call: -
clone_size: many
cdr3_nt: TGTGCCAGCAGCCAAGAATTGGGGGGATCAGTAAACATTCAGTACTTC
cdr3_aa: CASSQELGGSVNIQYF

j_call: TRBJ2-1
v_call: TRBV25-1
cdr3_length: 14
d_call: TRBD2
clone_size: -
cdr3_nt: TGTGCCAGCAGCCTAGCGGGAGCCGACAATGAGCAGTTCTTC
cdr3_aa: CASSLAGADNEQFF

j_call: TRBJ2-7
v_call: TRBV2
cdr3_length: 13
d_call: -
clone_size: few
cdr3_nt: TGTGCCAGCAACCGGGACGGAGTCTACGAGCAGTACTTC
cdr3_aa: CASNRDGVYEQYF

j_call: TRBJ2-7
v_call: TRBV28
cdr3_length: 12
d_call: TRBD1
clone_size: -
cdr3_nt: TGTGCCAGCAACAGGGGGAATAGCGAGCAGTACTTC
cdr3_aa: CASNRGNSEQYF

j_call: TRBJ2-3
v_call: TRBV10-3
cdr3_length: 13
d_call: -
clone_size: once
cdr3_nt: TGTGCCATCAGTGATCTCGGCACAGATACACAGTATTTT
cdr3_aa: CAISDLGTDTQYF

j_call: TRBJ2-5
v_call: TRBV2
cdr3_length: 14
d_call: -
clone_size: once
cdr3_nt: TGTGCCAGCAGCCCCGGAACCCTGAGGGAGACCCAGTACTTC
cdr3_aa: CASSPGTLRETQYF